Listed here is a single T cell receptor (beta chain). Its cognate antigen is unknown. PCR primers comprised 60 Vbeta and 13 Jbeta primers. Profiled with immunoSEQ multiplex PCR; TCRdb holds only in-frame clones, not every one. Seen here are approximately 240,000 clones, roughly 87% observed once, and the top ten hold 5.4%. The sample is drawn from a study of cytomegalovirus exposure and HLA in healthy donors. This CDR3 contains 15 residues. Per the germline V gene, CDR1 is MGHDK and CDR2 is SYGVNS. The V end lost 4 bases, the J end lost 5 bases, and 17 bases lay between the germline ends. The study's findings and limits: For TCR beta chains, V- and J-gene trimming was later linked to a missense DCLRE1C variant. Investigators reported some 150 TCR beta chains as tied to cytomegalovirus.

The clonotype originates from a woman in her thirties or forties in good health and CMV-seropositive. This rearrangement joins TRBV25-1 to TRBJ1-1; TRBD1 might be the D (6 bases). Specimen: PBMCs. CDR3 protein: CASSATGTLGTEAFF. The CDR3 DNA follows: TGTGCCAGCAGTGCGACCGGGACACTGGGGACTGAAGCTTTCTTT.